The T cell receptor beta chain described here comes from a study of blood T cells in healthy people across ages. The study, taken as a whole, reports: Per-million-T-cell TCR beta diversity fell roughly linearly with age.

Isolating PBMCs gave at least 6 million of these cells per sample. Germline CDR1 and CDR2: SGHVS and FQNEAQ. V trimming: 5 bases; J trimming: 0 bases; junction bases outside the gene matches: 5. The CDR3 is 16 residues long. A second about 6 to 11 cycle PCR used barcoded and J-beta primers. From the 5' RACE reads, TCRdb called clonotypes with MiXCR, one entry per CDR3 protein. Found here are 550,000 to 750,000 distinct CDR3 sequences, approximately 21% of them singletons; the top ten hold 3.5% to 4%. This clonotype came up many times. Its target is not known. The chain is built from TRBV7-8 and TRBJ2-5, with 11 nucleotides matching TRBD2. The sample taken for sequencing was blood. The sequence derives from an older man in good health. This CDR3 reads CASSRGLAGYQETQYF. The CDR3 region has the DNA TGTGCCAGCAGCAGAGGACTAGCGGGCTACCAAGAGACCCAGTACTTC. The full variable domain, rest sourced from reference TRBV7-8 and TRBJ2-5, is GAGVSQSPRYKVAKRGQDVALRCDPISGHVSLFWYQQALGQGPEFLTYFQNEAQLDKSGLPSDRFFAERPEGSVSTLKIQRTQQEDSAVYLCASSRGLAGYQETQYFGPGTRLLVL.